A single sample is the source of the 27 T cell receptor beta chains below, sequenced in a study of cytomegalovirus exposure and HLA in healthy donors. PCR employed 60 Vbeta and 13 Jbeta primers. The method was immunoSEQ multiplex PCR; TCRdb's version includes in-frame clones alone and lacks a portion of them. The repertoire consists of 180,000 or so clones, with more than 60% occurring once and the leading ten covering about 7.7%. Sequencing was performed on PBMCs. The receptors were sampled from a woman in her thirties or forties in good health and CMV-seropositive.

This clone was detected a few times. This sequence joins TRBV11-2 and TRBJ2-7, with TRBD2 identical over 9 bases. The CDR3 runs 15 residues. Germline V gene data show CDR1 as SGHAT and CDR2 as FQNNGV. V trimming: 5 bases; J trimming: 3 bases; junction bases outside the gene matches: 8. The CDR3 loop reads CASSALAGPYYEQYF. The CDR3 nucleotides read TGTGCCAGCAGCGCTCTAGCGGGGCCTTACTACGAGCAGTACTTC. The full variable domain, completed using reference TRBV11-2 and TRBJ2-7, is EAGVAQSPRYKIIEKRQSVAFWCNPISGHATLYWYQQILGQGPKLLIQFQNNGVVDDSQLPKDRFSAERLKGVDSTLKIQPAKLEDSAVYLCASSALAGPYYEQYFGPGTRLTVT.

This chain links TRBV7-6 with TRBJ2-3, with D possibly TRBD2 on 5 matching bases. In germline, CDR1 is SGHVS, CDR2 FNYEAQ. V was trimmed by 5 bases and J by 0 bases, leaving 12 bases between them. This CDR3 has 15 residues. The DNA of the CDR3 is TGTGCCAGCAGCCCCGAGCGGACTAGCACAGATACGCAGTATTTT. As protein: CASSPERTSTDTQYF.

This clone has more than one count but fewer than ten. The rearrangement links TRBV2 to TRBJ1-1; D is ambiguous. Germline-derived CDR1 and CDR2 are SNHLY and FYNNEI. Trimming took off 8 bases at V and 3 bases at J, with 16 bases between the two ends. The CDR3 loop spans 14 amino acids. The CDR3 nucleotides read TGTGCCAGCGTCCCTCACCCCCGGGACACTGAAGCTTTCTTT. Amino acid sequence: CASVPHPRDTEAFF.

This rearrangement joins TRBV5-4 to TRBJ1-5; 9 nucleotides align to TRBD1. This CDR3 is 16 amino acids long. The trim removed 5 bases at V and 6 bases at J, leaving 12 bases unmatched. Germline V gives CDR1 SGHNT, CDR2 YYREEE (reference sequence). The DNA for the CDR3 is TGTGCCAGCAGTCATCCACCGGGACAGGGATCTCAGCCCCAGCATTTT. As protein: CASSHPPGQGSQPQHF.

This chain connects TRBV5-1 to TRBJ1-2, with 8 bases fitting TRBD1. In germline, CDR1 is SGHRS, CDR2 YFSETQ. The CDR3 runs 16 residues. The ends lost 3 bases at V and 6 bases at J; junction bases unmatched: 13. In DNA form, the CDR3 reads TGCGCCAGCAGCTCGCAGGGGGCCCGGAAGGCGGATGGCTACACCTTC. It specifies CASSSQGARKADGYTF.

CDR3 nucleotides: TGTGCCAGCAGTTACGGGAGAAAAGAACAGTTCTTC. It encodes CASSYGRKEQFF. The J gene is TRBJ2-1, the V gene TRBV28, with D possibly being TRBD2 (6 bases). CDR3 length equals 12 residues. V gave up 4 bases and J gave up 13 bases, with 14 bases separating them. Germline V gives CDR1 MDHEN, CDR2 SYDVKM.

This sequence joins TRBV4-1 and TRBJ2-2; D possibly corresponds to TRBD2 (6 bases). The CDR3 is made up of 15 amino acids. V was clipped by 4 bases and J by 7 bases, with 16 bases between them. Germline V gene sequence: CDR1 MGHRA, CDR2 YSYEKL. The CDR3 loop reads CASSLRRDGIGELFF. CDR3 DNA: TGCGCCAGCAGCCTCAGGAGGGACGGGATCGGGGAGCTGTTTTTT.

This chain connects TRBV29-1 to TRBJ1-1; 8 bases fit TRBD1. V dropped 8 bases and J dropped 8; count of bases not matched to a gene: 16. The CDR3 is 14 residues long. Germline CDR1 and CDR2: SQVTM and ANQGSEA. The CDR3 loop is CSTPTGVNLLEAFF. The DNA of the CDR3 is TGCAGCACGCCGACAGGGGTGAATCTATTGGAAGCTTTCTTT.

The rearrangement joins TRBV5-1 to TRBJ2-4; D uncertain. Trimming shortened V by 0 bases and J by 2 bases, and 9 bases separated the two germline ends. CDR1 SGHRS and CDR2 YFSETQ come from the germline V gene. This CDR3 is 15 amino acids long. Here the CDR3 reads CASSLGLVSKNIQYF. CDR3 in DNA: TGCGCCAGCAGCTTGGGTCTTGTATCCAAAAACATTCAGTACTTC.

The V gene is TRBV11-2, the J gene TRBJ2-1, with D possibly TRBD1 on 5 matching bases. The CDR3 runs 16 residues. Germline CDR1 and CDR2: SGHAT and FQNNGV. V was trimmed by 1 base and J by 4 bases, leaving 14 bases between them. Here the CDR3 reads CASSLGSQGPYNEQFF. The CDR3, as DNA: TGTGCCAGCAGCTTAGGATCCCAGGGTCCATACAATGAGCAGTTCTTC. Looking up the rest from reference TRBV11-2 and TRBJ2-1 gives the full variable domain: EAGVAQSPRYKIIEKRQSVAFWCNPISGHATLYWYQQILGQGPKLLIQFQNNGVVDDSQLPKDRFSAERLKGVDSTLKIQPAKLEDSAVYLCASSLGSQGPYNEQFFGPGTRLTVL.

This chain links TRBV9 with TRBJ1-2; tentatively, D is TRBD1 (6 bases). CDR1 is SGDLS, CDR2 YYNGEE, per germline. The CDR3 loop spans 13 amino acids. V shed 7 bases and J shed 10 bases, with 20 bases lying between them. The CDR3 DNA reads as TGTGCCAGCGCGGGACGGGCGGGGGGCCTCTACACCTTC. Translated, it gives CASAGRAGGLYTF.

J is TRBJ1-2 and V is TRBV6-1; D unclear. V lost 11 bases, J lost 3 bases, and 22 bases lay in between. This CDR3 spans 15 amino acids. In germline, CDR1 is MNHNS, CDR2 SASEGT. The CDR3 region has the DNA TGTGCCTCTACCGCCTCTGTTGGCGGGGACTATGGCTACACCTTC. This sequence encodes CASTASVGGDYGYTF.

The V and J genes are TRBV7-2 and TRBJ2-3; a possible D gene is TRBD2 (6 bases). Germline V gives CDR1 SGHTA, CDR2 FQGNSA. The CDR3 loop spans 15 amino acids. The V end lost 7 bases, the J end lost 2 bases, and 16 bases lay between the germline ends. CDR3 nucleotides: TGTGCCAGCATCGCGGGGTTCACTTACACAGATACGCAGTATTTT. Translation: CASIAGFTYTDTQYF.

A few counts support this clone. The chain employs TRBV7-2 and TRBJ1-3; 7 bases align to TRBD1. The J segment lost 5 bases and the V segment lost 1 base, leaving 5 bases of the junction unmatched. CDR1 and CDR2 (germline): SGHTA, FQGNSA. The CDR3 length is 15 residues. CDR3 protein: CASSLEPGGRNTIYF. CDR3 sequence (DNA): TGTGCCAGCAGCTTAGAACCAGGGGGAAGAAACACCATATATTTT.

This chain uses TRBV19 with TRBJ1-5; D not certain. Germline CDR1 is LNHDA and CDR2 is SQIVND (reference sequence). V lost 3 bases to trimming and J lost 2 bases, with 11 bases between them. The CDR3 is 15 amino acids. As DNA, the CDR3 is TGTGCCAGTAGTATTAATCTCGGAGGCAATCAGCCCCAGCATTTT. Its translation: CASSINLGGNQPQHF.

In its sample, this clone was seen a few times. In DNA, the CDR3 is TGTGCCAGCAGCCTAACTCAGGGAGGGACTGAAGCTTTCTTT. This gives the protein CASSLTQGGTEAFF. V gene TRBV7-9 combines with J gene TRBJ1-1; a weak D match, TRBD1 (5 bases). The CDR3 length is 14 residues. Germline-derived CDR1 and CDR2 are SEHNR and FQNEAQ (reference sequence). V shed 5 bases and J shed 5 bases, with 15 bases lying between them.

V gene TRBV28 combines with J gene TRBJ1-5; TRBD1 is a possible D gene (6 bases). Trimming took 5 bases from V and 3 from J, leaving 11 bases between them. Per the germline V gene, CDR1 is MDHEN and CDR2 is SYDVKM. The CDR3 extends over 14 amino acids. CDR3 region: CASSRDRYNQPQHF. The DNA for the CDR3 is TGTGCCAGCAGTCGAGACAGGTACAATCAGCCCCAGCATTTT.

This chain uses TRBV19 with TRBJ2-3, with 15 bases fitting TRBD2. V shed 3 bases, J shed 5 bases, and the junction held 18 bases outside the gene matches. Germline V gene data show CDR1 as LNHDA and CDR2 as SQIVND (reference sequence). There are 21 residues in the CDR3. CDR3 DNA sequence: TGTGCCAGTAGTATCGCGGGGTCGGGACTAGCGGGAGGAGAGTTTGGAGATACGCAGTATTTT. It codes for CASSIAGSGLAGGEFGDTQYF.

The chain has TRBV6-5 and TRBJ1-5; 8 bases map to TRBD1. CDR1 is MNHEY and CDR2 is SVGAGI in the germline V gene. The V segment lost 5 bases and the J segment 5 bases; nucleotides outside the gene matches: 5. The CDR3 runs 14 residues. Here the CDR3 reads CASSTGGVYQPQHF. In nucleotides, the CDR3 is TGTGCCAGCAGTACAGGGGGAGTTTATCAGCCCCAGCATTTT.

V is TRBV6-1 and J is TRBJ2-7; D may be TRBD1 (5 bases). This CDR3 has 13 residues. Trimming cost V 8 bases and J 1 base, with 12 bases left between them. Germline lookup yields CDR1 MNHNS and CDR2 SASEGT. The CDR3 DNA is TGTGCCAGCGGCCACTCAGGGTCCTACGAGCAGTACTTC. It translates to CASGHSGSYEQYF.

This clone was detected a few times. Other DNA sequences in this specimen translate into the identical CDR3. The rearrangement joins TRBV9 to TRBJ2-7; a possible D gene is TRBD1 (5 bases). Per the germline V gene, CDR1 is SGDLS and CDR2 is YYNGEE. This CDR3 comprises 16 residues. V lost 0 bases, J lost 0 bases, and 13 bases lay in between. The chain's CDR3 is CASSVEGTGSSYEQYF. CDR3 DNA: TGTGCCAGCAGCGTAGAGGGCACAGGCAGCTCCTACGAGCAGTACTTC.

The CDR3 sequence: CASSPQAGYGYTF. CDR3 nucleotides: TGTGCCAGCTCACCACAGGCAGGGTATGGCTACACCTTC. The J gene is TRBJ1-2, the V gene TRBV18; tentatively, D is TRBD1 (5 bases). There are 13 residues in the CDR3. Germline CDR1 reads KGHSH; CDR2 reads LQKENI. Trimming stripped 1 base from V and 5 bases from J, with 8 bases between.

The chain uses TRBV14 and TRBJ1-1; D is possibly TRBD1 (5 bases). Germline loops: CDR1 SGHDN, CDR2 FVKESK. V was cut by 4 bases and J by 3 bases, with 9 bases left in between. The CDR3 loop spans 13 amino acids. The CDR3 DNA sequence: TGTGCCAGCAGCCTCATGGGGCACACTGAAGCTTTCTTT. This gives the protein CASSLMGHTEAFF.

This chain links TRBV5-1 with TRBJ2-3; D might be TRBD1 (6 bases). The CDR3 is made up of 14 amino acids. Germline V lookup: CDR1 SGHRS, CDR2 YFSETQ. Trimming pared 2 bases from V and 1 base from J, leaving 8 bases between. CDR3 sequence reads: CASSFRQGTDTQYF. As DNA, the CDR3 is TGCGCCAGCAGCTTTAGACAGGGCACAGATACGCAGTATTTT.

The chain couples TRBV7-9 to TRBJ2-3; tentative D call: TRBD1 (6 bases). V shed 6 bases and J shed 4 bases, with 8 bases lying between them. The CDR3 runs 12 residues. The germline V gene encodes CDR1 SEHNR and CDR2 FQNEAQ (reference sequence). The CDR3, as DNA: TGTGCCAGCAGACAGGGTGCAGATACGCAGTATTTT. Encoded protein: CASRQGADTQYF.

The chain employs TRBV2 and TRBJ2-5, with D possibly matching TRBD1 (6 bases). The CDR3 is made up of 11 amino acids. Germline V gene sequence: CDR1 SNHLY, CDR2 FYNNEI. CDR3 amino acids: CVSYRGETQYF. CDR3 coding DNA: TGTGTCTCGTATAGGGGGGAGACCCAGTACTTC.

The chain joins TRBV29-1 to TRBJ2-5, with D possibly being TRBD1 (5 bases). Germline lookup yields CDR1 SQVTM and CDR2 ANQGSEA. V lost 3 bases and J lost 4, with 9 bases in between. The CDR3 spans 12 residues. CDR3 nucleotide sequence: TGCAGCGTTGATAGGCAGGGAGAGACCCAGTACTTC. It codes for CSVDRQGETQYF.